This TCR beta chain was recorded in a study of T cell responses to AZD1222 COVID-19 vaccine. Points from the study as a whole: Only a handful of AZD1222 recipients, six or seven in all, had baseline seropositivity. Increased Spike-specific TCR breadth and depth were observed after two AZD1222 doses. Donors were largely white British and mainly female; clonal diversity was possibly underestimated.

In the case of this clone: Its antigen remains unknown.

The germline gives CDR1 SGHRS, CDR2 YFSETQ. Trimming cost V 3 bases and J 5 bases, with 8 bases left between them. The CDR3 covers 13 residues. TCRdb keeps only in-frame clones here, not all; method: immunoSEQ multiplex PCR. The data contain approximately 110,000 clones, roughly 88% of them singletons. The V gene is TRBV5-1, the J gene TRBJ1-4; the D is unclear. The origin of this receptor is an adult in good health. This specimen was peripheral blood, taken on day 0 of AZD1222 vaccination. The chain's CDR3 is CASSSLGNEKLFF. The CDR3 coding sequence is TGCGCCAGCAGCTCCCTTGGAAATGAAAAACTGTTTTTT.